This TCR beta chain appears in the sequencing data of a study of cytomegalovirus exposure and HLA in healthy donors. The study's findings and limits: Earlier analysis yielded a pattern in which most TCR beta V segments were productive about 90% or about 30% of the time.

This clone has a handful of counts. As yet, its antigen is unknown. Researchers ran the PCR with 60 Vbeta and 13 Jbeta primers. Clones were sequenced by immunoSEQ multiplex PCR, and TCRdb holds only the in-frame ones, with some missing. The sample has roughly 170,000 clones, 84% seen once. Sequences were obtained from PBMCs. This TCR came from a man in his thirties or forties in good health and CMV-seronegative.

The CDR3 nucleotides are TGCGCCAGCAGGCGTCTTCCCGGGACAGGGAGCACAGATACGCAGTATTTT. Translation: CASRRLPGTGSTDTQYF. The V and J genes are TRBV5-1 and TRBJ2-3; 9 bases agree with TRBD1. Trimming removed 5 bases from V and 0 bases from J; junction bases left unmatched: 10. Germline CDR1 and CDR2: SGHRS and YFSETQ. This CDR3 comprises 17 residues. The entire variable domain, with the rest obtained from reference TRBV5-1 and TRBJ2-3, is as follows: KAGVTQTPRYLIKTRGQQVTLSCSPISGHRSVSWYQQTPGQGLQFLFEYFSETQRNKGNFPGRFSGRQFSNSRSEMNVSTLELGDSALYLCASRRLPGTGSTDTQYFGPGTRLTVL.